One sample yielded the 4 T cell receptor beta chains listed below, sequenced in a study of CD4 and CD8 cells across lung adenocarcinoma regions. MiXCR, applied by TCRdb to the PCR reads, yields one record per CDR3 protein. The data hold some 3,500 distinct CDR3 sequences, with about two thirds observed a single time. The material sequenced was CD8+ T cells from the margin of a lung tumor. Receptors originate from a female donor with lung adenocarcinoma. The CD4 and CD8 labels of this study may be unreliable.

This clonotype was picked up a small number of times. V is TRBV7-2 and J is TRBJ2-4; possibly TRBD1 or TRBD2 for D (5 bases each). This CDR3 contains 15 residues. V lost 8 bases, J lost 0 bases, and 14 bases lay in between. CDR1 is SGHTA, CDR2 FQGNSA, per germline. The CDR3 loop reads CASSPGLVAKNIQYF. As DNA, the CDR3 is TGTGCCAGCTCCCCGGGGCTGGTAGCCAAAAACATTCAGTACTTC.

V and J are TRBV6-1 and TRBJ1-6, with unresolved D. Germline CDR1 reads MNHNS; CDR2 reads SASEGT. Trimming stripped 1 base from V and 7 bases from J, with 8 bases between. CDR3 length equals 14 residues. The CDR3 sequence: CASSEVGRNSPLHF. As DNA, the CDR3 is TGTGCCAGCAGTGAAGTGGGCAGGAATTCACCCCTCCACTTT.

V and J are TRBV5-1 and TRBJ1-2; 8 positions agree with TRBD1. V lost 7 bases and J lost 2; bases outside the gene matches: 4. This CDR3 is built from 13 residues. The germline gives CDR1 SGHRS, CDR2 YFSETQ. Here the CDR3 reads CASDRTGNYGYTF. The CDR3 nucleotides are TGCGCCAGCGATCGGACAGGGAACTATGGCTACACCTTC.

This rearrangement joins TRBV11-3 to TRBJ2-3, with D tentatively TRBD2 (6 bases). The V gene's germline CDR1 is SGHNT and CDR2 YENEEA. This CDR3 has 15 residues. Between the trimmed V and J ends, which lost 8 bases and 4 bases, there was a span of 19 bases. The CDR3: CASGGGTPGPDTQYF. Here the CDR3 DNA reads TGTGCCAGCGGTGGCGGGACTCCCGGTCCAGATACGCAGTATTTT.